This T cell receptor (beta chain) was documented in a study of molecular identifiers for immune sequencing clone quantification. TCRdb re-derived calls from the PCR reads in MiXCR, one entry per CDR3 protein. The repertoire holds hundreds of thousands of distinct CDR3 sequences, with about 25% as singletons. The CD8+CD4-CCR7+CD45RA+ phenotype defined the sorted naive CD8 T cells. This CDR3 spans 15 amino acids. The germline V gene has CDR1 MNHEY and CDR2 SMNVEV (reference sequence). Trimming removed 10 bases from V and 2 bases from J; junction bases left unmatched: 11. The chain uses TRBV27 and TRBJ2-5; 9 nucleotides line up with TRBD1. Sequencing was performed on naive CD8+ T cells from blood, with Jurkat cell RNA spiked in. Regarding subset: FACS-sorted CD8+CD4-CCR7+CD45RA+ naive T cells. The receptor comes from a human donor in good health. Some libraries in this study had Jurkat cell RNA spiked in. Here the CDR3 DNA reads TGTGCCAACCCCATCCGGGACAGGGTTCAAGAGACCCAGTACTTC. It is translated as CANPIRDRVQETQYF.